These T cell receptor beta chains were read from a single sample in a study of CD8 T cells in Susac syndrome. From the immunoSEQ multiplex PCR reads, TCRdb called clonotypes with MiXCR, one entry per CDR3 protein. The data hold over 150,000 distinct CDR3 sequences, with approximately 94% observed a single time. Input material: CD4+ T cells from PBMCs. The receptors were gathered from a human donor with Susac syndrome. Each CDR3 is given with its conserved first and last residue. The order of the fields is D gene, V gene, J gene, clone size, CDR3 DNA, CDR3 protein. D genes are given only for firm matches. The size field is filled for only some rows; it gives once, few, many or a size class.

d_call: -; v_call: TRBV20-1; j_call: TRBJ1-2; clone_size: -; cdr3_nt: TGCAGTGCTAGACCGATGGGCCCCAGACTCCTCTATGGCTACACCTTC; cdr3_aa: CSARPMGPRLLYGYTF
d_call: -; v_call: TRBV6-6; j_call: TRBJ2-5; clone_size: -; cdr3_nt: TGTGCCAGCAGTGGCGGACCCGAAGAGACCCAGTACTTC; cdr3_aa: CASSGGPEETQYF
d_call: TRBD2; v_call: TRBV11-1; j_call: TRBJ2-2; clone_size: -; cdr3_nt: TGTGCCAGCAGCTTACCCCTAGCGGGGGGTGGAACCGGGGAGCTGTTTTTT; cdr3_aa: CASSLPLAGGGTGELFF
d_call: -; v_call: TRBV9; j_call: TRBJ1-5; clone_size: -; cdr3_nt: TGTGCCAGCAGCGTAGGTTTAGAGGATCAGCCCCAGCATTTT; cdr3_aa: CASSVGLEDQPQHF
d_call: TRBD1; v_call: TRBV5-4; j_call: TRBJ2-3; clone_size: -; cdr3_nt: TGTGCCAGCAGCTGGGGACAGGGGGCCCCCACAGATACGCAGTATTTT; cdr3_aa: CASSWGQGAPTDTQYF
d_call: -; v_call: TRBV30; j_call: TRBJ1-2; clone_size: -; cdr3_nt: TGTGCCTGGAGTGAGAGCGGCTATGGCTACACCTTC; cdr3_aa: CAWSESGYGYTF
d_call: -; v_call: TRBV20-1; j_call: TRBJ2-3; clone_size: -; cdr3_nt: TGCAGTGCTGTTACCCAGTCATATACGCAGTATTTT; cdr3_aa: CSAVTQSYTQYF
d_call: -; v_call: TRBV7-2; j_call: TRBJ2-7; clone_size: -; cdr3_nt: TGTGCCAGCAGCTCACGCAGAGAGGTGCGGGGCGAGCAGTACTTC; cdr3_aa: CASSSRREVRGEQYF
d_call: -; v_call: TRBV29-1; j_call: TRBJ1-2; clone_size: -; cdr3_nt: TGCAGCGTTGAGGGCGTGGATGGCTACACCTTC; cdr3_aa: CSVEGVDGYTF
d_call: -; v_call: TRBV9; j_call: TRBJ2-1; clone_size: -; cdr3_nt: TGTGCCAGCAGCGCCTCGGGAGCGGTCGCCTACAATGAGCAGTTCTTC; cdr3_aa: CASSASGAVAYNEQFF
d_call: -; v_call: TRBV5-4; j_call: TRBJ1-1; clone_size: -; cdr3_nt: TGTGCCAGCACCTCCGCGAGGGCAATGAACACTGAAGCTTTCTTT; cdr3_aa: CASTSARAMNTEAFF
d_call: TRBD2; v_call: TRBV29-1; j_call: TRBJ2-5; clone_size: -; cdr3_nt: TGCAGCGTTGACGGTCAGGGCGGGGGGGAGACCCAGTACTTC; cdr3_aa: CSVDGQGGGETQYF
d_call: -; v_call: TRBV28; j_call: TRBJ2-7; clone_size: -; cdr3_nt: TGTGCCAGCAGTTCGCCTCACTACGAGCAGTACTTC; cdr3_aa: CASSSPHYEQYF
d_call: TRBD1; v_call: TRBV18; j_call: TRBJ1-6; clone_size: once; cdr3_nt: TGTGCCAGCTCGGAACGGACAGGGATTAATTCACCCCTCCACTTT; cdr3_aa: CASSERTGINSPLHF
d_call: TRBD1; v_call: TRBV2; j_call: TRBJ2-3; clone_size: -; cdr3_nt: TGTGCCAGCAGACGCGGGACAGGGGGGTCAGATACGCAGTATTTT; cdr3_aa: CASRRGTGGSDTQYF
d_call: -; v_call: TRBV18; j_call: TRBJ2-3; clone_size: -; cdr3_nt: TGTGCCAGCTCACCACAGGGGCCCACAGATACGCAGTATTTT; cdr3_aa: CASSPQGPTDTQYF
d_call: TRBD1; v_call: TRBV30; j_call: TRBJ2-6; clone_size: -; cdr3_nt: TGTGCCTGGAGTACCACAGGGGGCTTTGCTGGGGCCAACGTCCTGACTTTC; cdr3_aa: CAWSTTGGFAGANVLTF
d_call: TRBD2; v_call: TRBV20-1; j_call: TRBJ2-1; clone_size: once; cdr3_nt: TGCAGTGCTTGGGGGGTAACGTCTTCCGTAGGACTAGCGAACAATGAGCAGTTCTTC; cdr3_aa: CSAWGVTSSVGLANNEQFF
d_call: -; v_call: TRBV7-3; j_call: TRBJ1-1; clone_size: -; cdr3_nt: TGTGCCAGCAGCTTGGGCATCCACTCTGAAGCTTTCTTT; cdr3_aa: CASSLGIHSEAFF
d_call: -; v_call: TRBV20-1; j_call: TRBJ2-3; clone_size: -; cdr3_nt: TGCAGTGCCGGACAGTACACAGATACGCAGTATTTT; cdr3_aa: CSAGQYTDTQYF
d_call: -; v_call: TRBV29-1; j_call: TRBJ2-3; clone_size: -; cdr3_nt: TGCAGCGTACATCTGACTAGCACAACAGGGGGTACGCAGTATTTT; cdr3_aa: CSVHLTSTTGGTQYF
d_call: -; v_call: TRBV14; j_call: TRBJ2-5; clone_size: -; cdr3_nt: TGTGCCAGCAGCCGGAGACTAGTGGGGGAGACCCAGTACTTC; cdr3_aa: CASSRRLVGETQYF
d_call: -; v_call: TRBV18; j_call: TRBJ2-3; clone_size: -; cdr3_nt: TGTGCCAGCTCACCACTGCCAAATACAGATACGCAGTATTTT; cdr3_aa: CASSPLPNTDTQYF
d_call: -; v_call: TRBV7-2; j_call: TRBJ2-5; clone_size: -; cdr3_nt: TGTGCCAGCAGCCGCGATAGAGGGCCAGAGACCCAGTACTTC; cdr3_aa: CASSRDRGPETQYF
d_call: TRBD1; v_call: TRBV19; j_call: TRBJ1-5; clone_size: -; cdr3_nt: TGTGCCAGTAGTGGGACAGACAATCAGCCCCAGCATTTT; cdr3_aa: CASSGTDNQPQHF
d_call: -; v_call: TRBV18; j_call: TRBJ2-1; clone_size: -; cdr3_nt: TGTGCCAGCTCACCTCAGGGAGGTGAGCAGTTCTTC; cdr3_aa: CASSPQGGEQFF
d_call: TRBD2; v_call: TRBV29-1; j_call: TRBJ2-1; clone_size: -; cdr3_nt: TGCAGCGTCAAACCGGGACTAGCGTACAATGAGCAGTTCTTC; cdr3_aa: CSVKPGLAYNEQFF
d_call: -; v_call: TRBV7-8; j_call: TRBJ1-1; clone_size: -; cdr3_nt: TGTGCCAGCAGCCGACCAGGGATTGAAGCTTTCTTT; cdr3_aa: CASSRPGIEAFF
d_call: -; v_call: TRBV20-1; j_call: TRBJ2-2; clone_size: -; cdr3_nt: TGCAGTGCTAATCCTACGGACTTCACCGGGGAGCTGTTTTTT; cdr3_aa: CSANPTDFTGELFF
d_call: TRBD1; v_call: TRBV27; j_call: TRBJ1-5; clone_size: -; cdr3_nt: TGTGCCAGCAGTTTTTTAGGGGGCGCCCAGCCCCAGCATTTT; cdr3_aa: CASSFLGGAQPQHF
d_call: -; v_call: TRBV19; j_call: TRBJ1-5; clone_size: -; cdr3_nt: TGTGCGACAGGACCATCGCGTAGCAATCAGCCCCAGCATTTT; cdr3_aa: CATGPSRSNQPQHF
d_call: TRBD1; v_call: TRBV19; j_call: TRBJ1-2; clone_size: -; cdr3_nt: TGTGCCAGTAATACAGGGGTATATGGCTACACCTTC; cdr3_aa: CASNTGVYGYTF
d_call: -; v_call: TRBV9; j_call: TRBJ2-3; clone_size: -; cdr3_nt: TGTGCCAGCAGCGATCTTGTTTTGGATACGCAGTATTTT; cdr3_aa: CASSDLVLDTQYF
d_call: -; v_call: TRBV7-3; j_call: TRBJ2-1; clone_size: -; cdr3_nt: TGTGCCAGCAGCTTAGGGATCCGATACAATGAGCAGTTCTTC; cdr3_aa: CASSLGIRYNEQFF
d_call: -; v_call: TRBV29-1; j_call: TRBJ2-2; clone_size: -; cdr3_nt: TGCAGCGTTGGGGTCGGGGTGAGGGCGAACACCGGGGAGCTGTTTTTT; cdr3_aa: CSVGVGVRANTGELFF
d_call: TRBD2; v_call: TRBV7-9; j_call: TRBJ2-1; clone_size: -; cdr3_nt: TGTGCCAGCAGCCGACCTCTGCGGGAGAGCTCCTACAATGAGCAGTTCTTC; cdr3_aa: CASSRPLRESSYNEQFF
d_call: -; v_call: TRBV28; j_call: TRBJ2-3; clone_size: -; cdr3_nt: TGTGCCAGCGAAACTCCGGGACGCGACCACGTCGATACGCAGTATTTT; cdr3_aa: CASETPGRDHVDTQYF